This T cell receptor (beta chain) was documented in a study of shared clonotypes between healthy human individuals. Study overall: CD8 memory received one plate per donor, CD8 naive two, CD4 memory three and CD4 naive three.

CD45RO-negative, CCR7-positively selected cells formed the naive CD8 fraction, excluding terminally differentiated effector memory CD45RA+ cells. All donors qualified as healthy HIV-negative adults and had experienced no recent acute infections or vaccinations. All participating donors were Caucasian adults from Nashville, Tennessee. The table came from immunoSEQ multiplex PCR; TCRdb's copy has only in-frame clones and leaves some out. Found here are roughly 590,000 clones, 95% of them singletons; the top ten hold 0.11%. This clone occurred once. CDR3 length: 12 residues. The germline V gene encodes CDR1 MGHRA and CDR2 YSYEKL. V was shortened by 5 bases and J by 6 bases, with 10 bases between the two germline ends.

The sequencing sample was made of naive CD8+ T cells sorted from blood. The chain links TRBV4-1 to TRBJ1-1; no firm D call. The source of this sequence is a woman in her thirties in good health. In nucleotides, the CDR3 is TGCGCCAGCAGCGGCCTCGGGTCTGAAGCTTTCTTT. It translates to CASSGLGSEAFF.